A single sample gave rise to the 7 T cell receptor beta chains below, sequenced in a study of T cell responses to AZD1222 COVID-19 vaccine. Sequenced by immunoSEQ multiplex PCR; TCRdb stores in-frame clones only, minus some. The data hold 95,000 to 150,000 clones, with about nine tenths observed a single time. The starting material was peripheral blood, obtained on day 0 of AZD1222 vaccination. These receptors were taken from an adult in good health.

This sequence joins TRBV6-5 and TRBJ1-5; no definite D call. Looked up from germline, CDR1 is MNHEY and CDR2 is SVGAGI. The CDR3 contains 14 residues. Trimming left V 8 bases short and J 2 bases short, with 13 bases between. CDR3 coding DNA: TGTGCCAGCGTGGAGGGAGTGGGCAATCAGCCCCAGCATTTT. This gives the protein CASVEGVGNQPQHF.

The V call is TRBV7-8, the J call TRBJ2-7; D gene uncertain. Deletions cut 0 bases from V and 6 bases from J, with 9 bases between. Germline V gene sequence: CDR1 SGHVS, CDR2 FQNEAQ. The CDR3 consists of 13 residues. The CDR3 here is CASSLALEREQYF. The CDR3 DNA reads as TGTGCCAGCAGCTTAGCGCTTGAACGCGAGCAGTACTTC.

The chain uses TRBV28 and TRBJ1-4; D might be TRBD1 (6 bases). V lost 4 bases and J lost 3, with 15 bases in between. This CDR3 is 16 amino acids long. Germline V CDR1 and CDR2: MDHEN, SYDVKM. The CDR3 here is CASSSGGVLANEKLFF. The CDR3 bases are TGTGCCAGCAGTTCCGGGGGCGTCTTGGCTAATGAAAAACTGTTTTTT.

V and J are TRBV12-3 or TRBV12-4 and TRBJ1-4; D remains ambiguous. V dropped 3 bases and J dropped 5 bases, with 7 bases sitting between them. The CDR3 is 13 amino acids. CDR3 sequence reads: CASSFRENEKLFF. The DNA of the CDR3 is TGTGCCAGCAGTTTTCGGGAAAATGAAAAACTGTTTTTT.

The chain employs TRBV28 and TRBJ1-5; TRBD1 agrees at 7 bases. Trimming cost V 4 bases and J 0 bases; bases outside gene matches: 6. CDR3 length: 16 amino acids. Germline CDR1 is MDHEN and CDR2 is SYDVKM. As DNA, the CDR3 is TGTGCCAGCAGTTCCTCAGGGGGTATTAGCAATCAGCCCCAGCATTTT. It is translated as CASSSSGGISNQPQHF.

The genes are TRBV19 and TRBJ2-5; possible D gene TRBD1, 6 bases. Germline V CDR1 and CDR2: LNHDA, SQIVND (reference sequence). The CDR3 totals 13 residues. V gave up 9 bases and J gave up 4 bases, with 15 bases separating them. The CDR3 spells CASNTGSGETQYF. CDR3 bases: TGTGCCAGCAATACAGGGTCGGGAGAGACCCAGTACTTC.

The gene calls are TRBV12-3 or TRBV12-4 and TRBJ1-5; D is unclear. V lost 4 bases to trimming and J lost 9 bases, with 7 bases between them. The CDR3 has 11 amino acids. The DNA of the CDR3 is TGTGCCAGCAGTTCGGGTTTGCCCCAGCATTTT. The encoded protein is CASSSGLPQHF.